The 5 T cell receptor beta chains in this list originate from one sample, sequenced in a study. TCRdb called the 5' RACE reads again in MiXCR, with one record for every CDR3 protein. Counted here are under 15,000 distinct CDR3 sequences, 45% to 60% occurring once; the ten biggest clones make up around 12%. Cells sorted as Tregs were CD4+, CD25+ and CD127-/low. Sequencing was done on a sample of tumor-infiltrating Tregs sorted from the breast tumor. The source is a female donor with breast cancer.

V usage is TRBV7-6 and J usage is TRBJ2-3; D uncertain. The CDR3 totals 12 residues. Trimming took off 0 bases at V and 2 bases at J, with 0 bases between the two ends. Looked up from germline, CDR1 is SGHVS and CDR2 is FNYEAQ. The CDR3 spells CASSLATDTQYF. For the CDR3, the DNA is TGTGCCAGCAGCTTAGCCACAGATACGCAGTATTTT.

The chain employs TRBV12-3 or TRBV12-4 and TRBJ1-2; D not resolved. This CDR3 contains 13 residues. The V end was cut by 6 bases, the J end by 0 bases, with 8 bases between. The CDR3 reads CASRAGPNYGYTF. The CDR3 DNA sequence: TGTGCCAGCAGAGCCGGGCCTAACTATGGCTACACCTTC.

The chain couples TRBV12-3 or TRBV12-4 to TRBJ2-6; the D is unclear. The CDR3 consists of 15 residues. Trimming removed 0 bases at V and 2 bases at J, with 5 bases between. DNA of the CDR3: TGTGCCAGCAGTTTAGCAGGGACTGGGGCCAACGTCCTGACTTTC. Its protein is CASSLAGTGANVLTF.

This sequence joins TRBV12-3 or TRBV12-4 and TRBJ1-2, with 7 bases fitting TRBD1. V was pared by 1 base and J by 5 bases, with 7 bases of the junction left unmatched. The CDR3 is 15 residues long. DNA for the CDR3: TGTGCCAGCAGTTTAGGGGGACAGCGGGGATATGGCTACACCTTC. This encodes CASSLGGQRGYGYTF.

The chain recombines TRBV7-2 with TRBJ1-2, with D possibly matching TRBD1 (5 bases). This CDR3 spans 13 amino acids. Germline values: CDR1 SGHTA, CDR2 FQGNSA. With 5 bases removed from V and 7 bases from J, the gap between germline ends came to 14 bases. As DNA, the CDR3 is TGTGCCAGCAGCCCGGACACCTCGGGTGGCTACACCTTC. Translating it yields CASSPDTSGGYTF.